One and the same sample provided the 22 T cell receptor beta chains below, sequenced in a study of vaccination effects on CD4 cells after COVID-19. Sequencing was performed with immunoSEQ multiplex PCR; in TCRdb, only in-frame clones are kept and a portion is missing. The data hold tens of thousands of clones, with around 69% observed a single time. No antigen is known for these receptors. ViraFEST expansion of antigen-specific CD4+ T cells with viral peptide pools preceded sequencing. Cultured cells yielded isolated CD4+ T cells after around 10 days. Neither prior SARS-CoV-2 infection nor positive nucleocapsid antibodies were present in the vaccine recipients. This material consisted of CD4+ T cells from PBMCs cultured with HCoV-NL63 spike peptides, taken before COVID-19 vaccination. These receptors were collected from a human donor who received a COVID-19 vaccine.

This chain links TRBV21-1 with TRBJ2-5; no DNA check was done on the table's D call, TRBD1. TRBV21-1 is a known pseudogene. The CDR3 consists of 16 residues. The CDR3 nucleotides read TGTGCCAGCAGCAAAGATGGTGGGACAGAAGAAGAGACCCAGTACTTC. It is translated as CASSKDGGTEEETQYF.

This sequence joins TRBV7-2 and TRBJ2-1, with 14 bases that match TRBD2. This CDR3 region has 15 residues. CDR1 SGHTA and CDR2 FQGNSA come from the germline V gene. Losses at the gene ends were 5 bases for V and 7 bases for J; bases not matched to a gene: 4. The CDR3 sequence is CASSPTSGGANEQFF. For the CDR3, the DNA is TGTGCCAGCAGCCCGACTAGCGGGGGGGCGAATGAGCAGTTCTTC. The full variable domain, with the rest looked up from reference TRBV7-2 and TRBJ2-1, is GAGVSQSPSNKVTEKGKDVELRCDPISGHTALYWYRQSLGQGLEFLIYFQGNSAPDKSGLPSDRFSAERTGGSVSTLTIQRTQQEDSAVYLCASSPTSGGANEQFFGPGTRLTVL.

This clone occurred once. The chain is built from TRBV3-1 (or the pseudogene TRBV3-2) and TRBJ2-3; tentatively, D is TRBD1 (5 bases). Trimming cost V 0 bases and J 6 bases, with 16 bases left between them. Germline CDR1 and CDR2: LGHDT and YNNKEL (reference sequence). This CDR3 is built from 16 residues. This CDR3 reads CASSQEGRDSVDTQYF. In DNA, the CDR3 is TGTGCCAGCAGCCAAGAAGGCAGGGATTCCGTCGATACGCAGTATTTT.

The chain couples TRBV25-1 to TRBJ2-4; either TRBD1 or TRBD2 may fit D (5 bases each). Trimming cost V 6 bases and J 5 bases, with 8 bases left between them. This CDR3 has 12 amino acids. CDR1 and CDR2 (germline): MGHDK, SYGVNS. The CDR3: CASRRGQNIQYF. The CDR3 region has the DNA TGTGCCAGCAGACGGGGCCAAAACATTCAGTACTTC. The whole variable domain, filled in from reference TRBV25-1 and TRBJ2-4, reads EADIYQTPRYLVIGTGKKITLECSQTMGHDKMYWYQQDPGMELHLIHYSYGVNSTEKGDLSSESTVSRIRTEHFPLTLESARPSHTSQYLCASRRGQNIQYFGAGTRLSVL.

V usage is TRBV7-8 and J usage is TRBJ2-3; no clear D. This CDR3 contains 15 residues. Germline CDR1 is SGHVS and CDR2 is FQNEAQ. Trimming shortened V by 7 bases and J by 2 bases, and 16 bases separated the two germline ends. The CDR3 nucleotides read TGTGCCAGCACCCCACACGGGCAGCACACAGATACGCAGTATTTT. It translates to CASTPHGQHTDTQYF.

The rearrangement links TRBV12-5 to TRBJ2-3, with 7 bases fitting TRBD1. Per germline, CDR1 LGHNT and CDR2 FRNRAP. This CDR3 is 18 amino acids long. V lost 0 bases and J lost 7; bases outside the gene matches: 16. CDR3 DNA sequence: TGTGCTAGTGGTTTGGTACCGGACGGGACAGTTATGCCGAATACGCAGTATTTT. It is translated as CASGLVPDGTVMPNTQYF.

The V call is TRBV6-6, the J call TRBJ1-4, with D hard to call. Per germline, CDR1 MNHNY and CDR2 SVGAGI (reference sequence). The CDR3 length is 14 residues. The V end lost 3 bases, the J end lost 0 bases, and 5 bases lay between the germline ends. The CDR3 is CASSYLATNEKLFF. The CDR3 bases are TGTGCCAGCAGTTATCTGGCAACTAATGAAAAACTGTTTTTT.

This chain uses TRBV6-5 with TRBJ1-6; 7 nucleotides agree with TRBD1. V gave up 7 bases and J gave up 5 bases; unmatched junction bases: 5. CDR1 and CDR2 from the germline V gene are MNHEY and SVGAGI. The CDR3 length is 14 residues. The CDR3: CASNRDSNNSPLHF. The CDR3 nucleotides are TGTGCCAGCAACAGGGACAGCAATAATTCACCCCTCCACTTT.

The genes are TRBV6-5 and TRBJ1-3; a weak D match, TRBD1 (5 bases). Germline CDR1 reads MNHEY; CDR2 reads SVGAGI. V was shortened by 5 bases and J by 0 bases, with 11 bases between the two germline ends. This CDR3 contains 15 residues. The CDR3 nucleotides read TGTGCCAGCAGTACCTTGGACATCTCTGGAAACACCATATATTTT. Protein: CASSTLDISGNTIYF.

The chain recombines TRBV7-3 with TRBJ1-2; 9 nucleotides match TRBD1. Germline values: CDR1 SGHTA, CDR2 FQGTGA. Trimming removed 2 bases from V and 8 bases from J; junction bases left unmatched: 6. This CDR3 has 14 residues. The CDR3 DNA sequence: TGTGCCAGCAGCTTACTGGGACAGGGAGGAGGCTACACCTTC. Its translation: CASSLLGQGGGYTF.

This clone was counted a single time. The rearrangement joins TRBV5-6 to TRBJ2-2; D is undetermined. The CDR3 has 16 amino acids. CDR1 SGHDT and CDR2 YYEEEE come from the germline V gene. The V end lost 2 bases, the J end lost 1 base, and 12 bases lay between the germline ends. CDR3 amino acids: CASSFLGQLNTGELFF. DNA for the CDR3: TGTGCCAGCAGCTTTTTAGGGCAGCTGAACACCGGGGAGCTGTTTTTT.

The rearrangement uses TRBV24-1 and TRBJ2-1; D gene uncertain. Trimming stripped 3 bases from V and 8 bases from J, with 10 bases between. The CDR3 contains 13 residues. Germline V gene lookup returns CDR1 KGHDR and CDR2 SFDVKD. The DNA of the CDR3 is TGTGCCACCAGTGATCTAACCTCGTATGAGCAGTTCTTC. It encodes CATSDLTSYEQFF.

The chain joins TRBV5-1 to TRBJ1-6; D remains ambiguous. The V gene's germline CDR1 is SGHRS and CDR2 YFSETQ. This CDR3 is built from 15 residues. V was pared by 0 bases and J by 5 bases, with 9 bases between. The CDR3 nucleotides are TGCGCCAGCAGCTTGGATCGGACTAATAATTCACCCCTCCACTTT. Translating gives CASSLDRTNNSPLHF.

The chain has TRBV7-9 and TRBJ2-5, with D perhaps matching TRBD2 (6 bases). This CDR3 contains 16 residues. V was cut by 5 bases and J by 3 bases, with 19 bases left in between. Germline lookup yields CDR1 SEHNR and CDR2 FQNEAQ (reference sequence). The CDR3 region is CASSGRGRTVEETQYF. The CDR3 DNA sequence: TGTGCCAGCAGCGGGCGGGGTAGGACTGTAGAAGAGACCCAGTACTTC. Drawing the rest from reference TRBV7-9 and TRBJ2-5, the complete variable domain is DTGVSQNPRHKITKRGQNVTFRCDPISEHNRLYWYRQTLGQGPEFLTYFQNEAQLEKSRLLSDRFSAERPKGSFSTLEIQRTEQGDSAMYLCASSGRGRTVEETQYFGPGTRLLVL.

The chain joins TRBV6-2 or TRBV6-3 to TRBJ2-1; 7 bases are a match to TRBD1. The J segment lost 4 bases and the V segment lost 6 bases, leaving 9 bases of the junction unmatched. CDR3 length: 15 amino acids. Germline V gene lookup returns CDR1 MNHEY and CDR2 SVGEGT. CDR3 bases: TGTGCCAGCAGATACCGGGACAGAACTTACAATGAGCAGTTCTTC. Amino acid sequence: CASRYRDRTYNEQFF.

This chain links TRBV19 with TRBJ1-1; 8 bases agree with TRBD1. The CDR3 consists of 17 residues. V was clipped by 4 bases and J by 2 bases; unmatched bases: 12. Germline CDR1 reads LNHDA; CDR2 reads SQIVND (reference sequence). The CDR3 sequence: CASSKRGQESVNTEAFF. As DNA, the CDR3 is TGTGCCAGTAGTAAGAGGGGACAGGAGTCGGTTAACACTGAAGCTTTCTTT.

Here the CDR3 reads CASGTGLWATNEKLFF. CDR3 coding DNA: TGCGCCAGCGGAACGGGCCTCTGGGCAACTAATGAAAAACTGTTTTTT. This chain links TRBV23-1 with TRBJ1-4; no clear D gene. TRBV23-1 is annotated as an ORF whose role is uncertain. The CDR3 is 16 residues long. Trimming stripped 8 bases from V and 0 bases from J, with 16 bases between.

The chain employs TRBV10-1 and TRBJ2-3, with TRBD2 matching over 10 bases. CDR1 and CDR2 from the germline V gene are WNHNN and SYGVQD (reference sequence). Trimming at V came to 4 bases and at J to 4 bases, leaving 5 bases not matched to a gene. The CDR3 loop spans 15 amino acids. Here the CDR3 reads CASSASGGASDTQYF. CDR3 sequence (DNA): TGCGCCAGCAGTGCAAGCGGGGGGGCATCAGATACGCAGTATTTT.

The rearrangement links TRBV14 to TRBJ1-2, with D hard to call. The CDR3 has 16 amino acids. Germline V lookup: CDR1 SGHDN, CDR2 FVKESK. V gave up 3 bases and J gave up 4 bases, with 18 bases separating them. CDR3 DNA sequence: TGTGCCAGCAGCCATAGGCCGGGGATTACGAGCTATGGCTACACCTTC. Its protein product is CASSHRPGITSYGYTF. The full variable domain, in which reference TRBV14 and TRBJ1-2 provide the parts outside the CDR3, is EAGVTQFPSHSVIEKGQTVTLRCDPISGHDNLYWYRRVMGKEIKFLLHFVKESKQDESGMPNNRFLAERTGGTYSTLKVQPAELEDSGVYFCASSHRPGITSYGYTFGSGTRLTVV.

The gene calls are TRBV7-2 and TRBJ1-5; D unclear. V lost 4 bases to trimming and J lost 9 bases, with 13 bases between them. Germline CDR1 is SGHTA and CDR2 is FQGNSA. This CDR3 is built from 13 residues. DNA for the CDR3: TGTGCCAGCAGCTCACTTCCCCGAGGGCCCCAGCATTTT. It yields the protein CASSSLPRGPQHF.

The rearrangement uses TRBV6-2 or TRBV6-3 and TRBJ2-3; D is possibly TRBD1 or TRBD2 (5 bases each). This CDR3 region has 14 residues. V was shortened by 2 bases and J by 4 bases, with 10 bases between the two germline ends. The germline gives CDR1 MNHEY, CDR2 SVGEGT. The CDR3 sequence is CASSYAGTADTQYF. The CDR3 DNA follows: TGTGCCAGCAGTTACGCCGGGACCGCAGATACGCAGTATTTT.

The chain employs TRBV7-2 and TRBJ1-5; 9 nucleotides agree with TRBD1. Unmatched junction bases numbered 6, after V lost 5 bases and J lost 7 bases. This CDR3 comprises 14 residues. Germline V gives CDR1 SGHTA, CDR2 FQGNSA. This chain's CDR3 is CASSPTGGEQPQHF. In nucleotides, the CDR3 is TGTGCCAGCAGCCCAACAGGGGGCGAGCAGCCCCAGCATTTT.